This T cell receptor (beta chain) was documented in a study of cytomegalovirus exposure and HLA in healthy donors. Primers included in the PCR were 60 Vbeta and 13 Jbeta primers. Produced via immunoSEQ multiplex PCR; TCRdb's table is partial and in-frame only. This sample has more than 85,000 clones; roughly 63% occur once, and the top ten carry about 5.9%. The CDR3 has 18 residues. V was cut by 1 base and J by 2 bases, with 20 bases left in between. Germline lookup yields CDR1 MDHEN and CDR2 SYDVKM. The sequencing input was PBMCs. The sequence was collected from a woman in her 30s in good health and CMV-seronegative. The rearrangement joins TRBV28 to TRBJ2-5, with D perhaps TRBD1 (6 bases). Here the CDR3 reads CASSLYPPTGFLQETQYF. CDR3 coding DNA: TGTGCCAGCAGTTTATACCCCCCAACAGGGTTCTTACAAGAGACCCAGTACTTC.